The TCR beta chain under discussion was sequenced for a study of blood T cell repertoires in COVID-19. Across the whole study: Samples taken during acute and convalescent COVID-19 were collected in the United States, Italy and Spain. PBMCs, B-cell-depleted T cells, or T cells were the source of the cDNA or gDNA that made up the material.

The sample holds one count of this clone. In the authors' methods: Counts of nucleated cells, estimated from reference gene primer amplification, were obtained. Profiled with immunoSEQ multiplex PCR; TCRdb holds only in-frame clones, not every one. V and J calls and clone size come straight from that table; D and trimming were deduced from the DNA. The sample carries under 300,000 clones, 75% to 90% recorded once. The sequence came from a woman in her 40s who had recovered from COVID-19. Input material: peripheral blood.

The CDR3 is CASSLAGYEQFF. The CDR3 bases are TGTGCCAGCAGCTTGGCGGGGTATGAGCAGTTCTTC. The V call is TRBV5-6, the J call TRBJ2-1, with D possibly matching TRBD2 (5 bases). The CDR3 has 12 amino acids. Germline CDR1 and CDR2: SGHDT and YYEEEE. The V end lost 0 bases, the J end lost 8 bases, and 6 bases lay between the germline ends.